A single sample is the source of the 2 T cell receptor beta chains below, sequenced in a study of T cell repertoires in cytomegalovirus infection. Their antigens are not known. TCRdb analysed the reads with MiXCR anew, one entry per CDR3 protein. Of tens of thousands of distinct CDR3 sequences in the sample, over 20% were seen once. The sample consisted of CD8+ T cells from cultured PBMCs, taken from culture after CMV antigen stimulation. The source of these receptors is a human donor in good health (CMV status not recorded). Some clones in this sample may be carry-over from other donors' samples.

The J gene is TRBJ2-5, the V gene TRBV6-1; TRBD2 matches at 11 bases. The CDR3 has 17 residues. The J segment lost 5 bases and the V segment lost 3 bases, leaving 11 bases of the junction unmatched. Germline V gene sequence: CDR1 MNHNS, CDR2 SASEGT. CDR3 sequence: CASSERVAGGGMETQYF. CDR3 DNA: TGTGCCAGCAGTGAGAGGGTAGCGGGAGGGGGAATGGAGACCCAGTACTTC.

This clonotype was counted between two and nine times. The chain recombines TRBV19 with TRBJ2-1; TRBD2 agrees at 8 bases. V dropped 3 bases and J dropped 3; count of bases not matched to a gene: 10. CDR1 and CDR2 from the germline V gene are LNHDA and SQIVND (reference sequence). CDR3 length equals 17 residues. CDR3 DNA sequence: TGTGCCAGTAGTATGCGGGCGGTAGCGGGGTTCTACAATGAGCAGTTCTTC. Translated, it gives CASSMRAVAGFYNEQFF.